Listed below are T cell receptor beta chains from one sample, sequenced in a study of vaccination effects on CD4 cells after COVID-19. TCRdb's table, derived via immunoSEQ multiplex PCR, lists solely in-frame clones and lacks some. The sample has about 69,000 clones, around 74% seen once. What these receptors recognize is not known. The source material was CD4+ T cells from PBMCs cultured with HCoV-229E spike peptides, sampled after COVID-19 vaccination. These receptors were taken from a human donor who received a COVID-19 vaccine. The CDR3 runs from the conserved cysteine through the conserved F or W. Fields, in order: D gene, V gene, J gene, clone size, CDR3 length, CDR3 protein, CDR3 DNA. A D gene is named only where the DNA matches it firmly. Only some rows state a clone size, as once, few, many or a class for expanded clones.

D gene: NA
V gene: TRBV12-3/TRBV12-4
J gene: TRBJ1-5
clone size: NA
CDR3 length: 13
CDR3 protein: CASSLEGSQPQHF
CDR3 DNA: TGTGCCAGCAGTTTAGAGGGGTCTCAGCCCCAGCATTTT

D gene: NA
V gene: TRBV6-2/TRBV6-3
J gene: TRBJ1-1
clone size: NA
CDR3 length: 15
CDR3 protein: CASSYQGLTNTEAFF
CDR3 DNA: TGTGCCAGCAGTTATCAGGGGCTCACAAACACTGAAGCTTTCTTT

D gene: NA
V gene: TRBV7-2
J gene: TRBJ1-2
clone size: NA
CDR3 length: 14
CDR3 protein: CASSLSAGNYGYTF
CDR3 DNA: TGTGCCAGCAGCTTATCGGCGGGCAACTATGGCTACACCTTC

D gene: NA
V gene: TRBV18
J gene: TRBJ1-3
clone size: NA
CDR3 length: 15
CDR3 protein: CASSPDRWSGHTIYF
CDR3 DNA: TGTGCCAGCTCCCCTGACAGGTGGTCTGGCCACACCATATATTTT

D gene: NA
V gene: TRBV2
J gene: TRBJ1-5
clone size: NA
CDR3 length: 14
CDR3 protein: CASSEGRGNQPQHF
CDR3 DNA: TGTGCCAGCAGTGAAGGAAGGGGGAATCAGCCCCAGCATTTT

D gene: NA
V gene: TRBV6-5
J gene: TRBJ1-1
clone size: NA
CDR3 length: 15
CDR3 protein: CASFFLVGKNTEAFF
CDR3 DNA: TGTGCCAGCTTCTTTCTAGTCGGGAAAAACACTGAAGCTTTCTTT

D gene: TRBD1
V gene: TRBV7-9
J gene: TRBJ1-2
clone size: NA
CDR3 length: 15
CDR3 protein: CASSNNADRDYGYTF
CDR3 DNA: TGTGCCAGCAGCAATAATGCGGACAGGGACTATGGCTACACCTTC

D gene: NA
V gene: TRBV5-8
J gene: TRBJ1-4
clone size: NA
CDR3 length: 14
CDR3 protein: CASSLRPLNEKLFF
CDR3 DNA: TGTGCCAGCAGCTTGAGGCCGCTTAATGAAAAACTGTTTTTT

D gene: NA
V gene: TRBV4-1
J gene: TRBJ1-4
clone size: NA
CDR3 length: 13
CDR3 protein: CASSQVMQEKLFF
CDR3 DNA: TGCGCCAGCAGCCAGGTTATGCAGGAAAAACTGTTTTTT

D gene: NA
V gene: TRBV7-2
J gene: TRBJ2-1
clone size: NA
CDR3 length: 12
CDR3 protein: CASSLSQSEQFF
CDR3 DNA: TGTGCCAGCAGCTTATCACAGTCTGAGCAGTTCTTC

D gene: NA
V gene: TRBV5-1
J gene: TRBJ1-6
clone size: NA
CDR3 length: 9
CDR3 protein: CAIIGRGDF
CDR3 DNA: TGCGCCATCATAGGACGAGGGGACTTT

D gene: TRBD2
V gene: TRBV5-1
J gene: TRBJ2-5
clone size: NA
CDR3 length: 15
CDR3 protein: CASRMGLAGAETQYF
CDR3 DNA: TGCGCCAGCAGGATGGGACTAGCGGGGGCAGAGACCCAGTACTTC

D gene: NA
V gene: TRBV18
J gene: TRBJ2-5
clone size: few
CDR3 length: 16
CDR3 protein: CASSPLGLGGLETQYF
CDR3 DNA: TGTGCCAGCTCACCATTGGGACTGGGGGGTTTGGAGACCCAGTACTTC

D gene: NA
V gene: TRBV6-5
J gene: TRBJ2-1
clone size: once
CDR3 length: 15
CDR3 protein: CASSYERVDLDEQFF
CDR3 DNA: TGTGCCAGCAGTTACGAGCGGGTAGATTTGGATGAGCAGTTCTTC

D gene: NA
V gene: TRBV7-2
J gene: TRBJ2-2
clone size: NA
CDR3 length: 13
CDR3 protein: CASSLGAWGELFF
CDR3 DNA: TGTGCCAGCAGCTTAGGGGCCTGGGGGGAGCTGTTTTTT

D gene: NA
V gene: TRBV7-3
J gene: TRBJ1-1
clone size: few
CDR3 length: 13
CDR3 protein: CASSPRPTKAAFF
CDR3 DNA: TGTGCCAGCAGCCCTCGCCCGACAAAGGCCGCTTTCTTT

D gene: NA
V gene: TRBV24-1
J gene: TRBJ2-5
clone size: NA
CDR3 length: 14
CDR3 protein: CATSDRGFGETQYF
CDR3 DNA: TGTGCCACCAGTGACCGGGGGTTCGGGGAGACCCAGTACTTC

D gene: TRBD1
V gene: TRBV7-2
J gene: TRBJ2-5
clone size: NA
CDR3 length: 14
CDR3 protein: CASSSTGGRETQYF
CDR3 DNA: TGTGCCAGCAGCTCTACAGGGGGCAGAGAGACCCAGTACTTC

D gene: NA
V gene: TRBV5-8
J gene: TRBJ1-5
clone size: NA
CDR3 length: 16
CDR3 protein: CASSPRVGGQNQPQHF
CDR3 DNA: TGTGCCAGCAGCCCTCGGGTCGGGGGGCAAAATCAGCCCCAGCATTTT

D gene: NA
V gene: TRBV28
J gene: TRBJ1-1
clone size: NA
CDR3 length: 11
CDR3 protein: CASRWAAEAFF
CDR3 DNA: TGTGCCAGCAGGTGGGCGGCTGAAGCTTTCTTT

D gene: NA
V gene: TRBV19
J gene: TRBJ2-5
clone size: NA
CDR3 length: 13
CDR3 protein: CASSGTRRETQYF
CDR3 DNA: TGTGCCAGTAGTGGGACTCGGCGGGAGACCCAGTACTTC

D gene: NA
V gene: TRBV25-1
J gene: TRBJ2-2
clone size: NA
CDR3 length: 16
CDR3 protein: CASSDLASADTGELFF
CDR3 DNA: TGTGCCAGCAGTGATCTGGCTAGCGCTGACACCGGGGAGCTGTTTTTT

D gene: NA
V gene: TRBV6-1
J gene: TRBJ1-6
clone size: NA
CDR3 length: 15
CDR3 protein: CASSDRDTYNSPLHF
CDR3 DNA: TGTGCCAGCAGTGACCGGGACACCTATAATTCACCCCTCCACTTT

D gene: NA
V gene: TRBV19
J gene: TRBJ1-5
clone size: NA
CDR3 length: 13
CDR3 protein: CASTIGGNQPQHF
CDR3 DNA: TGTGCCAGTACCATAGGTGGAAATCAGCCCCAGCATTTT

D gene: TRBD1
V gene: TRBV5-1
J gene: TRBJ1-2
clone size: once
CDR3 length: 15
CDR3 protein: CASSLGQGANYGYTF
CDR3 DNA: TGCGCCAGCAGCCTCGGACAGGGGGCTAACTATGGCTACACCTTC

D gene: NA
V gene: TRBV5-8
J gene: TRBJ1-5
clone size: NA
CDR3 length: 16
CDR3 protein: CASSLEYLYSNQPQHF
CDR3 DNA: TGTGCCAGCAGCTTGGAATACCTGTATAGCAATCAGCCCCAGCATTTT

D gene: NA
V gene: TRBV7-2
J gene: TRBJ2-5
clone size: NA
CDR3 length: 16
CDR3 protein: CASSLGYYQGAETQYF
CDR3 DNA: TGTGCCAGCAGCCTAGGTTATTATCAAGGTGCGGAGACCCAGTACTTC

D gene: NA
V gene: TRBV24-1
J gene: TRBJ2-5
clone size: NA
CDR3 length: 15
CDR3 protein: CATSDLTGPGETQYF
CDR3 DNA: TGTGCCACCAGTGACCTCACAGGGCCGGGGGAGACCCAGTACTTC

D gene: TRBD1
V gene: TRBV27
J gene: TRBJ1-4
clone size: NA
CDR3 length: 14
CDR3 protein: CASSRQGLSEKLFF
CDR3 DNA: TGTGCCAGCAGTCGACAGGGTCTGAGTGAAAAACTGTTTTTT

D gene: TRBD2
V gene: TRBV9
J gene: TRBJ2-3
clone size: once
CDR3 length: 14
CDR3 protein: CASSAGGRSDTQYF
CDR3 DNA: TGTGCCAGCAGTGCGGGGGGGCGATCAGATACGCAGTATTTT

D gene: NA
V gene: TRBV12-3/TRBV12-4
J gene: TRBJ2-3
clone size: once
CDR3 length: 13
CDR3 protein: CASSFDSAGTQYF
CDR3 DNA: TGTGCCAGCAGTTTTGATTCGGCAGGTACGCAGTATTTT

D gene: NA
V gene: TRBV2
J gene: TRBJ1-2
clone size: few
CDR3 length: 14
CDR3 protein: CASTPESGEHGYTF
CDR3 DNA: TGTGCCAGCACCCCCGAGTCCGGGGAACATGGCTACACCTTC

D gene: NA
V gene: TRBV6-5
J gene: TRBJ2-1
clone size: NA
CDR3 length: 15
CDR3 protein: CASRRLGGPYNEQFF
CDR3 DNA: TGTGCCAGCAGACGTTTAGGGGGGCCCTACAATGAGCAGTTCTTC

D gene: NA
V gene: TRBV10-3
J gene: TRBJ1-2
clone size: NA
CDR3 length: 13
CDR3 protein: CAIRDSDNYGYTF
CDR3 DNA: TGTGCCATCAGGGACAGTGATAACTATGGCTACACCTTC

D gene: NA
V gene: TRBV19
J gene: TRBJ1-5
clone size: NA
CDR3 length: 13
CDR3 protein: CASSSLGDQPQHF
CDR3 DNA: TGTGCCAGTAGTAGTTTGGGGGATCAGCCCCAGCATTTT

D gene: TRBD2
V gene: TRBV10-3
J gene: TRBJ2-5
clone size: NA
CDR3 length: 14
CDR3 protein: CAIREGLAEETQYF
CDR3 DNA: TGTGCCATCAGGGAGGGACTAGCGGAAGAGACCCAGTACTTC